A single sample is the source of the 2 T cell receptor beta chains below, sequenced in a study of T cell repertoires and HLA-DP antigens. Repertoires were generated with immunoSEQ multiplex PCR, while TCRdb's copy carries only in-frame clones and drops some. The profile shows around 110,000 clones, 85% to 95% of them singletons. No antigen is known for these receptors. Input material: CD4+ T cells from PBMCs. These receptors all come from a woman between 18 and 29 years old in good health and CMV-seronegative.

V is TRBV29-1 and J is TRBJ1-1, with 10 bases aligning to TRBD1. With 7 bases clipped from V and 3 bases from J, the junction kept 2 bases outside the gene matches. The CDR3 is 12 amino acids. Germline-derived CDR1 and CDR2 are SQVTM and ANQGSEA. CDR3 in DNA: TGCAGCGCGACAGGGGGCTACACTGAAGCTTTCTTT. Translating gives CSATGGYTEAFF.

This chain uses TRBV7-8 with TRBJ1-2, with 7 bases aligning to TRBD1. The V gene's germline CDR1 is SGHVS and CDR2 FQNEAQ. The CDR3 is 13 amino acids. Unmatched junction bases numbered 2, after V lost 5 bases and J lost 2 bases. CDR3 nucleotide sequence: TGTGCCAGCAGCCCGGGACAGAACTATGGCTACACCTTC. It codes for CASSPGQNYGYTF.